This TCR beta chain originates from a study of CD8 T cells in Susac syndrome. Study background: Patients with Susac syndrome were therapy-naive, taking corticosteroids, with some also receiving intravenous immunoglobulin, or taking intravenous immunoglobulin alone at the time their blood was drawn. Findings and caveats of the study: In total CD8+ repertoires, 15 to 20 Susac-specific public clones were found, and CD8+ TEMRA repertoires had 4 to 6. CD8+ clonal expansion in Susac was maximal in TEMRA cells and in active patients.

The CDR3 totals 15 residues. The V gene's germline CDR1 is MNHNY and CDR2 SVGAGI (reference sequence). J lost 6 bases, V lost 6 bases, and 8 bases had no gene match. Sequencing targeted TCR beta in T cells from blood (CD8+ and CD4+). Random hexamers served to reverse transcribe about 0.5 to 1 ug RNA. TCRdb re-called the immunoSEQ multiplex PCR reads through MiXCR, storing one row per CDR3 protein. Counted here are some 96,000 distinct CDR3 sequences, 95% occurring once; the ten biggest clones make up 0.3%. As for this clonotype: Its target is not known.

The V call is TRBV6-6, the J call TRBJ2-2, with 9 bases identical to TRBD2. This sequence originates from a human donor with Susac syndrome. Source material: CD8+ T cells from PBMCs. This chain's CDR3 is CASRPGLAGSGELFF. The CDR3 nucleotides are TGTGCCAGCAGGCCGGGACTAGCTGGCTCCGGGGAGCTGTTTTTT.